This entry lists 10 T cell receptor beta chains sequenced from one sample in a study of cytomegalovirus exposure and HLA in healthy donors. The assay was immunoSEQ multiplex PCR, and TCRdb's table has in-frame clones only and misses some. The table shows under 300,000 clones, with around 86% occurring only once. Sequenced material: PBMCs. The receptors shown here come from a woman in her thirties in good health and CMV-seropositive.

This chain connects TRBV11-2 to TRBJ2-3; D remains unclear. This CDR3 has 14 amino acids. The germline gives CDR1 SGHAT, CDR2 FQNNGV. V was clipped by 5 bases and J by 3 bases, with 12 bases between them. The CDR3 protein is CASSRQAITDTQYF. Written as DNA, the CDR3 is TGTGCCAGCAGCAGGCAGGCAATTACAGATACGCAGTATTTT.

CDR3 bases: TGTGCCAGCAGCAAACACCACGACTACGAGCAGTACTTC. This codes for CASSKHHDYEQYF. V gene TRBV9 combines with J gene TRBJ2-7; D remains ambiguous. The ends were cut back, 4 bases at V and 3 bases at J, with 11 bases in the middle. The CDR3 consists of 13 residues. Germline values: CDR1 SGDLS, CDR2 YYNGEE.

This sequence joins TRBV30 and TRBJ2-7; 7 bases are a match to TRBD1. Germline trimming cut 5 bases from V and 4 bases from J; bases unmatched to any gene: 2. Germline values: CDR1 GTSNPN, CDR2 SVGIG (reference sequence). The CDR3 length is 11 residues. The CDR3 loop is CAWGTAYEQYF. The CDR3 DNA reads TGTGCCTGGGGGACAGCTTACGAGCAGTACTTC. The full variable domain, in which reference TRBV30 and TRBJ2-7 provide the parts outside the CDR3, is SQTIHQWPATLVQPVGSPLSLECTVEGTSNPNLYWYRQAAGRGLQLLFYSVGIGQISSEVPQNLSASRPQDRQFILSSKKLLLSDSGFYLCAWGTAYEQYFGPGTRLTVT.

The chain carries TRBV4-2 and TRBJ1-5, with D perhaps matching TRBD1 (5 bases). V lost 4 bases and J lost 3, with 16 bases in between. Germline loops: CDR1 LGHNA, CDR2 YNFKEQ. The CDR3 length is 16 residues. CDR3 protein: CASSRRGGGFNQPQHF. CDR3 coding DNA: TGTGCCAGCAGCCGAAGGGGCGGGGGGTTCAATCAGCCCCAGCATTTT.

This rearrangement joins TRBV10-3 to TRBJ1-1; no definite D call. Deletions cut 2 bases from V and 0 bases from J, with 13 bases between. CDR3 length equals 16 residues. Germline assignment: CDR1 ENHRY and CDR2 SYGVKD. CDR3 amino acids: CAISERVAVMNTEAFF. CDR3 DNA: TGTGCCATCAGTGAGCGGGTGGCAGTCATGAACACTGAAGCTTTCTTT.

The chain recombines TRBV13 with TRBJ1-1; TRBD1 agrees at 8 bases. The CDR3 has 14 residues. Unmatched junction bases numbered 5, after V lost 5 bases and J lost 3 bases. From germline, CDR1 is PRHDT and CDR2 FYEKMQ (reference sequence). For the CDR3, the DNA is TGTGCCAGCAGCCCTCGGACAGGGTACACTGAAGCTTTCTTT. Protein product: CASSPRTGYTEAFF.

The chain links TRBV5-8 to TRBJ2-7, with 7 bases matching TRBD1. Germline CDR1 and CDR2: SGHTS and YDEGEE. There are 15 residues in the CDR3. J gave up 5 bases and V 0 bases, and 8 bases lay outside the gene matches. This chain's CDR3 is CASSLVAGGVDEQYF. Here the CDR3 DNA reads TGTGCCAGCAGCTTGGTAGCAGGGGGTGTAGACGAGCAGTACTTC.

This rearrangement joins TRBV5-1 to TRBJ2-7, with 9 bases lining up with TRBD1. This CDR3 region has 15 residues. Germline loops: CDR1 SGHRS, CDR2 YFSETQ. The J segment lost 0 bases and the V segment lost 2 bases, leaving 3 bases of the junction unmatched. Here the CDR3 DNA reads TGCGCCAGCAGCTTCCTACAGGGGGCCTCCTACGAGCAGTACTTC. This translates into CASSFLQGASYEQYF.

The genes are TRBV7-8 and TRBJ2-5; 7 nucleotides agree with TRBD2. CDR3 length: 16 amino acids. Germline CDR1 is SGHVS and CDR2 is FQNEAQ. V lost 5 bases, J lost 2 bases, and 11 bases stayed unmatched. This chain's CDR3 is CASSRSLAPLQETQYF. The CDR3 DNA sequence: TGTGCCAGCAGCCGTTCACTAGCGCCACTTCAAGAGACCCAGTACTTC.

This clone was observed once. This chain uses TRBV5-1 with TRBJ2-5, with a possible D match to TRBD1 (6 bases). V was shortened by 0 bases and J by 1 base, with 10 bases between the two germline ends. The germline gives CDR1 SGHRS, CDR2 YFSETQ. The CDR3 covers 15 residues. CDR3 sequence reads: CASSLVGTLQETQYF. CDR3 bases: TGCGCCAGCAGCTTGGTCGGGACACTCCAAGAGACCCAGTACTTC. The variable domain in full, completed from reference TRBV5-1 and TRBJ2-5, reads KAGVTQTPRYLIKTRGQQVTLSCSPISGHRSVSWYQQTPGQGLQFLFEYFSETQRNKGNFPGRFSGRQFSNSRSEMNVSTLELGDSALYLCASSLVGTLQETQYFGPGTRLLVL.